This T cell receptor (beta chain) was sequenced during a study of post-analysis software for immune sequencing data (dated by TCRdb to about 2015). Study-level background: The recorded disease courses included relapsing-remitting, secondary progressive and progressive-relapsing multiple sclerosis, and some patients had no subtype annotation. The patient repertoires were compared against 11 previously published healthy control repertoires obtained from donors aged roughly 6 to 28 years. A subset of samples was prepared in parallel using single-end sample barcoding, then pooled and co-amplified after Illumina adapter ligation. The paper's findings and limits, for the study overall: Strong co-clustering of samples prepared in the same batch was shown by direct clustering with F measure, prompting a batch-effect correction. Significantly higher frequencies in patients than in controls were found for five TRBV segments, including TRBV5-6, TRBV5-1 and TRBV20-1. Normalized Chao1 diversity was significantly lower in multiple sclerosis patients than controls, suggesting substantial peripheral T-cell clonal expansion. The control group was slightly older than the multiple sclerosis patient group.

The germline V gene supplies CDR1 MGHRA and CDR2 YSYEKL. The trim is 3 bases for V and 0 bases for J, with a gap of 11 bases between the germline ends. The CDR3 has 16 amino acids, counting the end cysteine and phenylalanine. Kept here is only the CDR3 DNA, which spans 48 bases and is read in frame from base 1. Library preparation employed PCR. Sequencing was carried out with an Illumina HiSeq 2500. To reduce PCR and sequencing biases, unique molecular identifiers were built into the TCR beta cDNA libraries. Every 1 to 10 million input T cells yielded approximately 500,000 cDNA molecules, meaning each molecule approximated one T cell. Patient libraries were prepared and sequenced with the same protocol used for the earlier healthy control dataset. Within a given batch, samples were prepared together, multiplexed and sequenced on the same HiSeq lane. As for the authors' bioinformatics: MIGEC handled the raw barcoded reads, throwing out single-read molecular identifier groups before consensus assembly and CDR3 extraction. VDJtools was used for post-analysis of the clonotype tables, and diversity was normalized by down-sampling every dataset to the size of the smallest sample. Repertoire overlap clustering matched CDR3 amino acid but not nucleotide sequences to correct batch-related cross-sample contamination. TCRdb redid the processing of the public reads, applying fastp at Q25 and MiXCR, and retained in-frame beta chains. Records with the same CDR3 protein are collapsed into one entry carrying the most frequent genes and DNA. In this record, the V and J calls reflect TCRdb's handling and not the investigators' own analysis. In all, the sample holds hundreds of thousands of distinct CDR3 sequences, and nearly 45% of those were seen once. The top ten hold 9.5% to 13% of the sample.

About this clonotype: It has no known antigen specificity. No base quality information exists; no much larger clone differs at one position.

To demonstrate the VDJtools post-analysis software, the study profiled TCR beta repertoires from the peripheral blood of under 15 young patients with multiple sclerosis. The multiple sclerosis patients were children and adolescents ranging in age from about 6 to 17 years. The receptor was derived from a girl between 10 and 17 years old with multiple sclerosis. The chain joins TRBV4-1 to TRBJ1-4; a tentative D call is TRBD1 (5 bases match). The sequencing sample was made of blood. The CDR3 amino acid sequence is: CASSQAGTATNEKLFF. The nucleotide sequence reads as follows: TGCGCCAGCAGCCAGGCCGGGACCGCAACTAATGAAAAACTGTTTTTT.